The rows below give T cell receptor beta chains drawn from one sample of a study of early T cells in non-severe SARS-CoV-2 infection. Via MiXCR, TCRdb re-called the 5' RACE reads, giving one row per CDR3 protein. Of just over 95,000 distinct CDR3 sequences listed, about 11% are singletons. Sequenced: whole blood. The receptor set was obtained from an adult who was a healthcare worker with PCR-confirmed SARS-CoV-2 infection or an uninfected control (not recorded which). CDR3s include the opening cysteine and the closing phenylalanine or tryptophan. A D gene is named only where the DNA matches it firmly. Size tells how often a clone was seen (once, few, many) or the class of an expanded clone, and some rows leave it out.

v_gene	d_gene	abundance	j_gene	CDR3aa	CDR3nt
TRBV28	.	many	TRBJ1-1	CATYVRGAEAFF	TGTGCCACTTACGTACGGGGGGCCGAAGCTTTCTTT
TRBV5-4	TRBD1	few	TRBJ1-1	CASSLEGAGAFF	TGTGCCAGCAGCTTGGAGGGGGCTGGGGCTTTCTTT
TRBV18	.	many	TRBJ1-1	CASSQGPNTEAFF	TGTGCCAGCTCACAGGGCCCGAACACTGAAGCTTTCTTT
TRBV27	.	few	TRBJ2-5	CASSPFPEETQYF	TGTGCCAGCAGTCCCTTCCCTGAAGAGACCCAGTACTTC
TRBV28	TRBD2	many	TRBJ2-7	CASSFPLAGGSYEQYF	TGTGCCAGCAGTTTCCCTCTAGCGGGAGGCAGCTACGAGCAGTACTTC
TRBV18	TRBD1	many	TRBJ1-1	CASSPLTGAATEAFF	TGTGCCAGCTCACCTTTGACAGGGGCCGCCACTGAAGCTTTCTTT
TRBV19	TRBD1	few	TRBJ2-7	CASSIGTGTEQYF	TGTGCCAGTAGTATCGGGACAGGGACCGAGCAGTACTTC
TRBV6-6	.	many	TRBJ2-3	CASSYSRGASTDTQYF	TGTGCCAGCAGTTACAGTCGGGGGGCCAGCACAGATACGCAGTATTTT
TRBV12-3/TRBV12-4	.	many	TRBJ2-7	CASSLLSYEQYF	TGTGCCAGCAGTTTACTCAGCTACGAGCAGTACTTC
TRBV9	.	.	TRBJ1-3	CASSVGTESSGNTIYF	TGTGCCAGCAGCGTTGGGACGGAGAGCTCTGGAAACACCATATATTTT
TRBV7-6	.	.	TRBJ2-7	CASSPQTDSYEQYF	TGTGCCAGCAGCCCACAGACGGACTCCTACGAGCAGTACTTC
TRBV2	TRBD1	.	TRBJ2-7	CASSRTGTGEYEQYF	TGTGCCAGCAGCCGCACGGGGACAGGAGAGTACGAGCAGTACTTC
TRBV20-1	.	.	TRBJ1-6	CSARAETFNSPLHF	TGCAGTGCTAGAGCGGAGACCTTTAATTCACCCCTCCACTTT
TRBV2	TRBD1	.	TRBJ2-7	CASHPYGTGGVNEQYF	TGTGCCAGCCATCCTTACGGGACAGGAGGCGTCAACGAGCAGTACTTC
TRBV2	TRBD1	many	TRBJ1-3	CASNSGTGRNTIYF	TGTGCCAGCAACTCCGGGACAGGCAGAAACACCATATATTTT
TRBV7-2	TRBD1	few	TRBJ2-7	CASSFRDRVFYEQYF	TGTGCCAGCAGCTTCCGGGACAGAGTATTTTACGAGCAGTACTTC
TRBV29-1	.	many	TRBJ1-2	CSVESRQSNYGYTF	TGCAGCGTGGAGAGTAGACAGTCAAACTATGGCTACACCTTC
TRBV6-1	.	many	TRBJ1-5	CASSRLGQIQGPQPQHF	TGTGCCAGCAGTCGGTTGGGACAAATACAGGGACCTCAGCCCCAGCATTTT
TRBV20-1	TRBD1	many	TRBJ1-3	CSAGDRVYGNTIYF	TGCAGTGCCGGAGACAGGGTCTACGGAAACACCATATATTTT
TRBV29-1	.	few	TRBJ1-1	CSVEDHEAFF	TGCAGCGTTGAAGATCATGAAGCTTTCTTT
TRBV20-1	.	.	TRBJ1-5	CSARVRQNSNQPQHF	TGCAGTGCTAGAGTTCGTCAGAACAGCAATCAGCCCCAGCATTTT
TRBV7-3	.	many	TRBJ2-7	CASSLSRDHEQYF	TGTGCCAGCAGCTTAAGCAGGGACCACGAGCAGTACTTC
TRBV29-1	.	.	TRBJ2-4	CSVLSTPGAKNIQYF	TGCAGCGTCCTTTCAACCCCCGGGGCCAAAAACATTCAGTACTTC
TRBV7-2	.	few	TRBJ2-3	CASSLSLAADTQYF	TGTGCCAGCAGCTTATCACTAGCAGCAGATACGCAGTATTTT
TRBV19	.	many	TRBJ2-3	CASRSGDTQYF	TGTGCCAGCAGGAGCGGGGATACGCAGTATTTT
TRBV11-2	.	.	TRBJ1-1	CASSYQTNTEAFF	TGTGCCAGCAGCTACCAGACGAACACTGAAGCTTTCTTT
TRBV2	TRBD1	many	TRBJ1-4	CASSDRRGNEKLFF	TGTGCCAGCAGTGATCGCAGGGGGAATGAAAAACTGTTTTTT
TRBV27	TRBD1	few	TRBJ2-7	CASSTIMGQGPHEQYF	TGTGCCAGCAGTACGATTATGGGACAGGGACCCCACGAGCAGTACTTC
TRBV7-3	.	few	TRBJ1-1	CASSRRENTEAFF	TGTGCCAGCAGCCGGAGAGAGAACACTGAAGCTTTCTTT
TRBV7-2	TRBD2	few	TRBJ2-3	CASSLGGLAGVTDTQYF	TGTGCCAGCAGCTTAGGTGGACTAGCGGGAGTTACAGATACGCAGTATTTT
TRBV11-3	.	many	TRBJ2-2	CASSPSGPPNTGELFF	TGTGCCAGCAGCCCTTCCGGGCCCCCGAACACCGGGGAGCTGTTTTTT
TRBV28	.	many	TRBJ2-7	CASSTPAAHSYEQYF	TGTGCCAGCAGCACCCCAGCAGCCCATTCCTACGAGCAGTACTTC
TRBV29-1	.	few	TRBJ2-1	CSVARAISSVDEQFF	TGCAGCGTTGCCCGGGCCATCTCTTCGGTAGATGAGCAGTTCTTC
TRBV4-2	.	.	TRBJ1-1	CASSQEPGKNTEAFF	TGTGCCAGCAGCCAAGAGCCAGGGAAGAACACTGAAGCTTTCTTT
TRBV7-6	TRBD1	few	TRBJ1-2	CASSLGEGGAYRYGYTF	TGTGCCAGCAGCTTAGGAGAAGGGGGCGCCTATAGATATGGCTACACCTTC
TRBV11-3	.	many	TRBJ2-1	CASSKGYNEQFF	TGTGCCAGCAGCAAAGGCTACAATGAGCAGTTCTTC
TRBV11-2	TRBD1	few	TRBJ2-7	CANSLGDRTSSYEQYF	TGTGCCAACAGCTTAGGGGACAGAACAAGCTCCTACGAGCAGTACTTC
TRBV30	TRBD2	few	TRBJ2-7	CAWSRLAGAYEQYF	TGTGCCTGGAGTCGGCTAGCGGGGGCCTACGAGCAGTACTTC
TRBV3-1	.	.	TRBJ2-5	CASNSESKETQYF	TGTGCCAGCAATAGTGAGTCTAAAGAGACCCAGTACTTC